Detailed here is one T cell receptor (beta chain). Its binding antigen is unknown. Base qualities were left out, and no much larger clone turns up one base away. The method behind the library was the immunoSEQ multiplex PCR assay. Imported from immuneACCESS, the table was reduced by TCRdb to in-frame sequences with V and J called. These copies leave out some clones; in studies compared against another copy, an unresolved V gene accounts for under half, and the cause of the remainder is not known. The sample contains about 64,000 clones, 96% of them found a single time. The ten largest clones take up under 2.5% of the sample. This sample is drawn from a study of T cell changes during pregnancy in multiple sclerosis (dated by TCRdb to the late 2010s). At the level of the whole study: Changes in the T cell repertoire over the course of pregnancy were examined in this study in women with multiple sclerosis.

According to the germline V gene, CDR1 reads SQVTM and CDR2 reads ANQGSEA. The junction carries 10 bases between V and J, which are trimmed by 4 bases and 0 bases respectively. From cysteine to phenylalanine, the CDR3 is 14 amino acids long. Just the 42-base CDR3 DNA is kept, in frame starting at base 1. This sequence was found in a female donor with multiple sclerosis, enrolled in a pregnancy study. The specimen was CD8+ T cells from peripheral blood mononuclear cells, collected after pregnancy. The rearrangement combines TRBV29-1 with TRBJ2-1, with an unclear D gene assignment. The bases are TGCAGCGTTGGCCGGTGGGCCTCCTACAATGAGCAGTTCTTC. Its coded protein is CSVGRWASYNEQFF.